This entry features one T cell receptor (beta chain) sequence. TCRdb's table, derived via immunoSEQ multiplex PCR, lists solely in-frame clones and lacks some. The repertoire holds about 88,000 clones, with approximately 94% as singletons. CDR1 and CDR2 (germline): MNHEY, SVGAGI. V shed 7 bases, J shed 5 bases, and the junction held 8 bases outside the gene matches. This CDR3 spans 14 amino acids. The sample comes from a study of technical replicates of blood from four donors. Sample: T cells isolated from PBMCs. The receptor comes from a human donor in good health. V usage is TRBV6-5 and J usage is TRBJ1-1; 9 nucleotides agree with TRBD1. Here the CDR3 reads CASNEQGAGTEAFF. CDR3 bases: TGTGCCAGCAACGAACAGGGGGCTGGTACTGAAGCTTTCTTT.